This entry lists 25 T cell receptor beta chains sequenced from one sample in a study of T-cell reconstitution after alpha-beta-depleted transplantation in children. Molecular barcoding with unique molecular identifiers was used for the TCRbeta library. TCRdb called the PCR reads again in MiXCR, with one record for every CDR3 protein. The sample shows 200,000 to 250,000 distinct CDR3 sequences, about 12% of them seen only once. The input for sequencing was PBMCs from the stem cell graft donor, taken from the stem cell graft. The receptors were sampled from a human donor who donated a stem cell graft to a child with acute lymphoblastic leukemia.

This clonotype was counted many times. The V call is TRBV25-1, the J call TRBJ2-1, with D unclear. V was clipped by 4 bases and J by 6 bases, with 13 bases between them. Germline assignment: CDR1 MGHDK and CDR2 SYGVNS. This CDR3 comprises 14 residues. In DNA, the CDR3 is TGTGCCAGCAGTGCCTTAGGCCTCCGCAATGAGCAGTTCTTC. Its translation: CASSALGLRNEQFF.

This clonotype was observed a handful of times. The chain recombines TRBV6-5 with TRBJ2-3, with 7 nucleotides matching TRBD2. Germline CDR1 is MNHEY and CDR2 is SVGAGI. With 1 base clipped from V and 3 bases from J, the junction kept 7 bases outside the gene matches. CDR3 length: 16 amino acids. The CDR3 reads CASSYLGGGRTDTQYF. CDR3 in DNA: TGTGCCAGCAGTTACTTGGGGGGGGGAAGAACAGATACGCAGTATTTT.

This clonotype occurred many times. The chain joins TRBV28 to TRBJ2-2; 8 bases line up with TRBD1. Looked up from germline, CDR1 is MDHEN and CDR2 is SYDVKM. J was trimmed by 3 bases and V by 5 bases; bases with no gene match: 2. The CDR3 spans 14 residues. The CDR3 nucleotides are TGTGCCAGCAGTGTGGGACAGGACACCGGGGAGCTGTTTTTT. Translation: CASSVGQDTGELFF. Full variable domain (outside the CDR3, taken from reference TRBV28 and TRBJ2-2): DVKVTQSSRYLVKRTGEKVFLECVQDMDHENMFWYRQDPGLGLRLIYFSYDVKMKEKGDIPEGYSVSREKKERFSLILESASTNQTSMYLCASSVGQDTGELFFGEGSRLTVL.

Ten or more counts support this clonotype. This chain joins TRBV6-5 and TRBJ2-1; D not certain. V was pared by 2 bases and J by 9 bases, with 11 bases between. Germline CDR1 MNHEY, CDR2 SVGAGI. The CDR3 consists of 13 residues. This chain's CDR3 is CASSYTPGGEQFF. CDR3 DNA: TGTGCCAGCAGTTACACCCCAGGCGGTGAGCAGTTCTTC.

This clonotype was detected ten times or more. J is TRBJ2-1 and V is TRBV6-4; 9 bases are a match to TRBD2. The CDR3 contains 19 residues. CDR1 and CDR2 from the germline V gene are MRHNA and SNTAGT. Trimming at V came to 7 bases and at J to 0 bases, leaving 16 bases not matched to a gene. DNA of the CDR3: TGTGCCAGCACCAAACGGAGGCTAGCGGGATTCAACTCCTACAATGAGCAGTTCTTC. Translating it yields CASTKRRLAGFNSYNEQFF.

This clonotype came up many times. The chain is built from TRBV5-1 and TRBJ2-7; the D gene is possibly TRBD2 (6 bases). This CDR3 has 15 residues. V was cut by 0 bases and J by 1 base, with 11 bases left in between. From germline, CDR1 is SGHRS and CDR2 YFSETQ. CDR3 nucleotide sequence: TGCGCCAGCAGCTTGGAGGTGGGGAGGTCCTACGAGCAGTACTTC. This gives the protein CASSLEVGRSYEQYF.

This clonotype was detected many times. The CDR3: CASSSQRRNNEQFF. CDR3 DNA sequence: TGTGCCAGCAGCTCCCAGCGGAGAAACAATGAGCAGTTCTTC. This sequence joins TRBV7-3 and TRBJ2-1, with D possibly matching TRBD2 (5 bases). The CDR3 contains 14 residues. Germline V CDR1 and CDR2: SGHTA, FQGTGA. V was trimmed by 4 bases and J by 5 bases, leaving 12 bases between them.

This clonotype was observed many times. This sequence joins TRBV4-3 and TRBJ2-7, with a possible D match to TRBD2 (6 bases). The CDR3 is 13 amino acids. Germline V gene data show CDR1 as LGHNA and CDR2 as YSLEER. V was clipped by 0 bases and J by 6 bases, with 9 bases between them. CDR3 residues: CASSQDSGVEQYF. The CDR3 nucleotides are TGCGCCAGCAGCCAAGATAGCGGAGTCGAGCAGTACTTC.

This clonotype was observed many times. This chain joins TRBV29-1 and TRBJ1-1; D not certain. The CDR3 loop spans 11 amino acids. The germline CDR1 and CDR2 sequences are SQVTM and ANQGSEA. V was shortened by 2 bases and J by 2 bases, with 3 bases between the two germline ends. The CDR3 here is CSVESNTEAFF. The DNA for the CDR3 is TGCAGCGTTGAATCTAACACTGAAGCTTTCTTT.

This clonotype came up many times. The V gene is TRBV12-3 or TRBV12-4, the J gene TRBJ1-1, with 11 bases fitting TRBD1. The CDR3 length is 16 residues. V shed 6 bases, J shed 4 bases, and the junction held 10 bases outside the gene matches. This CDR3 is CASSPDPGQGGTEAFF. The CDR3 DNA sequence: TGTGCCAGCAGCCCAGACCCGGGACAGGGGGGCACTGAAGCTTTCTTT.

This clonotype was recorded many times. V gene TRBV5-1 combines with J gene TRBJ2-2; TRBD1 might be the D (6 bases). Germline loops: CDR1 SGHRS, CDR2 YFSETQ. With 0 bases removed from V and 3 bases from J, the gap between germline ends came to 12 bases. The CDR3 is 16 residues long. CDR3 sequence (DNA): TGCGCCAGCAGCTTGGAACCAGGGGTGCACACCGGGGAGCTGTTTTTT. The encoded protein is CASSLEPGVHTGELFF. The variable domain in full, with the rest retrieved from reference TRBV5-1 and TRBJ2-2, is KAGVTQTPRYLIKTRGQQVTLSCSPISGHRSVSWYQQTPGQGLQFLFEYFSETQRNKGNFPGRFSGRQFSNSRSEMNVSTLELGDSALYLCASSLEPGVHTGELFFGEGSRLTVL.

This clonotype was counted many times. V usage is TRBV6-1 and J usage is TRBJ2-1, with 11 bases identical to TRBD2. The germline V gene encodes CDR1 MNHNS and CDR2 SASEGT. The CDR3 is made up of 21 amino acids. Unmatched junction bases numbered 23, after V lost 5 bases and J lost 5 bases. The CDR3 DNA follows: TGTGCCAGCAGTAACCGCTGGAAACAACTAGCGGGAGTTAGTATCGACAATGAGCAGTTCTTC. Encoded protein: CASSNRWKQLAGVSIDNEQFF.

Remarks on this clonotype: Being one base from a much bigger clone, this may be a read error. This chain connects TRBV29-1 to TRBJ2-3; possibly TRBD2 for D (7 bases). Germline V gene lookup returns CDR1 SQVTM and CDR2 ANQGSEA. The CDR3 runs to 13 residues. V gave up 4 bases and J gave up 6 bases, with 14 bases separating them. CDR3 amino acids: CSVGVGGADTQYF. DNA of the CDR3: TGCAGCGTTGGAGTGGGGGGGGCCGATACGCAGTATTTT.

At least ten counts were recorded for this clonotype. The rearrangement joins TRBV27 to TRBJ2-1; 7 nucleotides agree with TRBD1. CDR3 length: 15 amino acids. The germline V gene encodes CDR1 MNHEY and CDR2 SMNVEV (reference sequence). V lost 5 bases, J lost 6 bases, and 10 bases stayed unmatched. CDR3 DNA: TGTGCCAGCAGTCTTCGACAGGGAACGGGCAATGAGCAGTTCTTC. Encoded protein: CASSLRQGTGNEQFF.

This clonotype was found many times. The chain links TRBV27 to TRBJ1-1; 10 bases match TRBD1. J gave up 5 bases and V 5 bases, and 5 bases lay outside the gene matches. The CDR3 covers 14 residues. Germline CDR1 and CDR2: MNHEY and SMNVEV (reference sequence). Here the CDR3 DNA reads TGTGCCAGCAGTATTGACAGGGGGCATACTGAAGCTTTCTTT. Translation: CASSIDRGHTEAFF.

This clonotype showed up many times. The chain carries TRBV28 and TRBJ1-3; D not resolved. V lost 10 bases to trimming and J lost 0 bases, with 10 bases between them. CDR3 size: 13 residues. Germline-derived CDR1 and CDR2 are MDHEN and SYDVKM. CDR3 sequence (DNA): TGTGCCACGGCGTCTCGCTCTGGAAACACCATATATTTT. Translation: CATASRSGNTIYF.

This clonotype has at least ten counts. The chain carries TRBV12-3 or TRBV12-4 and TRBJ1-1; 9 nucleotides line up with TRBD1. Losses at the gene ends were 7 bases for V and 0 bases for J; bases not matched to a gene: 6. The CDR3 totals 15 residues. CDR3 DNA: TGTGCCAGCACCTGGACAGGGGATATGAACACTGAAGCTTTCTTT. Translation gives CASTWTGDMNTEAFF.

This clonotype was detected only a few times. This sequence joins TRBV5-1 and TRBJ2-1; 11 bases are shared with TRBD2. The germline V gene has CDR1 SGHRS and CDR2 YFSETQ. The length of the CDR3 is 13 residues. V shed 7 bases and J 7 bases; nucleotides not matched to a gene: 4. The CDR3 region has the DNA TGCGCCAGCGGGACTAGCGGATGGAATGAGCAGTTCTTC. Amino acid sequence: CASGTSGWNEQFF.

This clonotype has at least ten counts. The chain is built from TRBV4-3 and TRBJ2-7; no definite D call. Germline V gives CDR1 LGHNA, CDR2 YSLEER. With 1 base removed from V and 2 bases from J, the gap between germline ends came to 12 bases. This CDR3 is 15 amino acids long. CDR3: CASSQGVGRTYEQYF. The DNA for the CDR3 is TGCGCCAGCAGCCAAGGGGTCGGCAGGACCTACGAGCAGTACTTC.

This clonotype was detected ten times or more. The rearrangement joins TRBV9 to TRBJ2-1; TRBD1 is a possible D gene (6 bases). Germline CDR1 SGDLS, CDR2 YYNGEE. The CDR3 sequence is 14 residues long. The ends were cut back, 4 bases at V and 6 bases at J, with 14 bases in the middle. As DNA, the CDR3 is TGTGCCAGCAGCCCCGGTGGCAGGGGCAATGAGCAGTTCTTC. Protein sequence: CASSPGGRGNEQFF. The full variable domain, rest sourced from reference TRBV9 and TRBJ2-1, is DSGVTQTPKHLITATGQRVTLRCSPRSGDLSVYWYQQSLDQGLQFLIQYYNGEERAKGNILERFSAQQFPDLHSELNLSSLELGDSALYFCASSPGGRGNEQFFGPGTRLTVL.

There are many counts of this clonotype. In DNA, the CDR3 is TGCAGCGTTGAGGACGCGATTGGACTAGCGGGCCCCGGGGGGGAGACCCAGTACTTC. It codes for CSVEDAIGLAGPGGETQYF. The V gene is TRBV29-1, the J gene TRBJ2-5; TRBD2 matches 11 bases. The CDR3 extends over 19 amino acids. Trimming removed 3 bases from V and 5 bases from J; junction bases left unmatched: 20. Germline V gene data show CDR1 as SQVTM and CDR2 as ANQGSEA.

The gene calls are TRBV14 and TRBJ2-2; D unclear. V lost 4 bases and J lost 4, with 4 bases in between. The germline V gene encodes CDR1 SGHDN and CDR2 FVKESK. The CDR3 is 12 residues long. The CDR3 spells CASSPLTGELFF. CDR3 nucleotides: TGTGCCAGCAGCCCACTCACCGGGGAGCTGTTTTTT.

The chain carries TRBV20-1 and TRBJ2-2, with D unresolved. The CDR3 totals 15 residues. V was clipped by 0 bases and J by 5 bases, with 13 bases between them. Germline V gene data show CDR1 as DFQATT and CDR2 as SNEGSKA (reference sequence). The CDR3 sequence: CSARDLSRVTGELFF. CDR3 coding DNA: TGCAGTGCTAGAGATCTCTCTAGAGTAACCGGGGAGCTGTTTTTT.

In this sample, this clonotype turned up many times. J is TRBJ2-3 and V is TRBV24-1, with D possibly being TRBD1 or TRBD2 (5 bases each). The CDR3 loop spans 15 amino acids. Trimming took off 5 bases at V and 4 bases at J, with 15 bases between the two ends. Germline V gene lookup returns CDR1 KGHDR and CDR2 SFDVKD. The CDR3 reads CATSVPKRGADTQYF. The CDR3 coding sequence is TGTGCCACCAGTGTACCCAAGAGGGGCGCAGATACGCAGTATTTT.

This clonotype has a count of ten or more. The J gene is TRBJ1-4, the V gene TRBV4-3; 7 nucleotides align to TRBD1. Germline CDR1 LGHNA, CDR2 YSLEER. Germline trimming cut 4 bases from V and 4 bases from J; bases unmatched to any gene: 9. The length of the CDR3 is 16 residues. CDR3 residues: CASSRGAGQFNEKLFF. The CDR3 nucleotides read TGCGCCAGCAGCCGGGGAGCGGGACAGTTTAATGAAAAACTGTTTTTT.